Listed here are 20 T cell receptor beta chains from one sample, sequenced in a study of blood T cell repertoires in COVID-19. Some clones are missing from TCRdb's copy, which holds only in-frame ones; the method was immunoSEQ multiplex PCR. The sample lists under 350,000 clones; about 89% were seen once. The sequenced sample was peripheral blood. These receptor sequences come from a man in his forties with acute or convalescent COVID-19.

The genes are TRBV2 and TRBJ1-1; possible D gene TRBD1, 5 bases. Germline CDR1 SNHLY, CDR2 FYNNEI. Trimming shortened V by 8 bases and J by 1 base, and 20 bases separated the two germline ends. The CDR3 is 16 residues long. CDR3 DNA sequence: TGTGCCAGCCTGGCTAGTAGGGCAGGGAAGAACACTGAAGCTTTCTTT. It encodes CASLASRAGKNTEAFF.

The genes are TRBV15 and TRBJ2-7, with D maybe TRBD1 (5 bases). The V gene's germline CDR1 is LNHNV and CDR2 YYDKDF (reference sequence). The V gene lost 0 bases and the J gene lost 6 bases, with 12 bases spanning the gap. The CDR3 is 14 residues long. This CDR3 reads CATSREQPGAEQYF. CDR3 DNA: TGTGCCACCAGCAGAGAACAACCTGGGGCCGAGCAGTACTTC.

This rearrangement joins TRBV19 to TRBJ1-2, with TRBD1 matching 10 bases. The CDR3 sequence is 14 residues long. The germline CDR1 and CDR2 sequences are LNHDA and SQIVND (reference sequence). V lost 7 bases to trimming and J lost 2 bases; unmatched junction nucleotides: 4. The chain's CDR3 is CASTPTGGNYGYTF. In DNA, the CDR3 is TGTGCCAGTACTCCGACAGGGGGCAACTATGGCTACACCTTC.

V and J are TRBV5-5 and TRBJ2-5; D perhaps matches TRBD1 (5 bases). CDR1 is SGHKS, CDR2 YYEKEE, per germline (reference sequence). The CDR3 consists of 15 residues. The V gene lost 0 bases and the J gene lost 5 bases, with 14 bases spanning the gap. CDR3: CASSLAAGLGETQYF. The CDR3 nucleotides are TGTGCCAGCAGCTTGGCCGCAGGGTTGGGGGAGACCCAGTACTTC.

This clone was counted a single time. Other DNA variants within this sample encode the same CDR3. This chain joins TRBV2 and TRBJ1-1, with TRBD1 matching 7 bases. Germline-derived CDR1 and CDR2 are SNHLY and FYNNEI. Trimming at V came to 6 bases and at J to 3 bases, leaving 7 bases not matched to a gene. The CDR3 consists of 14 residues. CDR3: CASRVTGLYTEAFF. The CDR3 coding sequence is TGTGCCAGCAGAGTGACAGGGTTGTACACTGAAGCTTTCTTT.

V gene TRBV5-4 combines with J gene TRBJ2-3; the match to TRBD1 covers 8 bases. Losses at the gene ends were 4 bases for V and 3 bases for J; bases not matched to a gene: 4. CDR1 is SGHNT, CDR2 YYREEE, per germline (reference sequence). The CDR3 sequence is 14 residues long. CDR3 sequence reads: CASSPDRETDTQYF. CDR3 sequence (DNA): TGTGCCAGCAGCCCGGACAGGGAAACAGATACGCAGTATTTT.

CDR3 DNA: TGTGCCAGCAGCCAAGAGAAAGGTATAGGACGGGATGAACTGTTTTTT. Protein product: CASSQEKGIGRDELFF. The chain links TRBV4-2 to TRBJ1-4; D is undetermined. This CDR3 has 16 residues. Germline V gene data show CDR1 as LGHNA and CDR2 as YNFKEQ. V was pared by 0 bases and J by 12 bases, with 20 bases between.

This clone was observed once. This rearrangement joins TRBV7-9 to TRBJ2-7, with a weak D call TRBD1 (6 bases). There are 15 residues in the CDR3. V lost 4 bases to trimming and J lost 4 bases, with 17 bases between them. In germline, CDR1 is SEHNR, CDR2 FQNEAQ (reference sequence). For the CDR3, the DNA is TGTGCCAGCAGCTCGACCGGGACAACCCATTACGAGCAGTACTTC. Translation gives CASSSTGTTHYEQYF.

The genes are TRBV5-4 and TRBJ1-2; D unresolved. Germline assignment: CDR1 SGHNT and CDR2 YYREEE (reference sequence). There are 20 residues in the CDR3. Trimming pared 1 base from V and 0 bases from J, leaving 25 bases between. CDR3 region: CASSLRGGGSDYFSNYGYTF. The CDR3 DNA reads TGTGCCAGCAGCTTGCGGGGTGGAGGGTCCGACTACTTTTCTAACTATGGCTACACCTTC. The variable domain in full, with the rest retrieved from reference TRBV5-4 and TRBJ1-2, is ETGVTQSPTHLIKTRGQQVTLRCSSQSGHNTVSWYQQALGQGPQFIFQYYREEENGRGNFPPRFSGLQFPNYSSELNVNALELDDSALYLCASSLRGGGSDYFSNYGYTFGSGTRLTVV.

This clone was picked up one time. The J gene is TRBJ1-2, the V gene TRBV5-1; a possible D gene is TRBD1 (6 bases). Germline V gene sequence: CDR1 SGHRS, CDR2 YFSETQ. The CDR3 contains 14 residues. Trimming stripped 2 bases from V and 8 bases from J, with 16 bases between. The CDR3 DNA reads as TGCGCCAGCAGCTTCAACACAGGGAACGTGGGCTACACCTTC. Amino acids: CASSFNTGNVGYTF.

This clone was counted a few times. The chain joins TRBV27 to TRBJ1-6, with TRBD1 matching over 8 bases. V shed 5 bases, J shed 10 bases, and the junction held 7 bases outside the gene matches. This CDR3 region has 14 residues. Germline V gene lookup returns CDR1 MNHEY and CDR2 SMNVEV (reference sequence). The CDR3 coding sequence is TGTGCCAGCAGTCCCGGACAGGGCGGGTCACCCCTCCACTTT. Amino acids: CASSPGQGGSPLHF.

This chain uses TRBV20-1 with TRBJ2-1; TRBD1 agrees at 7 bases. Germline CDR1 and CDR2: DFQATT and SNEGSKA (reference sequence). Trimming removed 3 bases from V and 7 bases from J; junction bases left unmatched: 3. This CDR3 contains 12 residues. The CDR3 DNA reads TGCAGTGCTAGTAACAGGGGTAATGAGCAGTTCTTC. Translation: CSASNRGNEQFF.

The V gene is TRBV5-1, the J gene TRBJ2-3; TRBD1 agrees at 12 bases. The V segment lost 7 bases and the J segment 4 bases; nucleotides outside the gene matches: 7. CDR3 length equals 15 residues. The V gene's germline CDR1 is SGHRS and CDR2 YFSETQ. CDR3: CASRDRDRGPDTQYF. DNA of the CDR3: TGCGCCAGCCGCGACCGGGACAGGGGGCCAGATACGCAGTATTTT.

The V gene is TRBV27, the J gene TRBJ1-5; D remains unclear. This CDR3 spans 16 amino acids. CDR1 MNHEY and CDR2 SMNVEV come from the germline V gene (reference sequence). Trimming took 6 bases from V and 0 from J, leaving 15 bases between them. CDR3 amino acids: CASRTDGVASNQPQHF. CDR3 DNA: TGTGCCAGCAGGACCGACGGGGTGGCTAGCAATCAGCCCCAGCATTTT.

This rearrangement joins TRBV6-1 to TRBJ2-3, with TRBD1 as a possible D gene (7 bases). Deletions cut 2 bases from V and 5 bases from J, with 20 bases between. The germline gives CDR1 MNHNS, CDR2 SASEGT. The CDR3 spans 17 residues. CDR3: CASSELEGPHRGDTQYF. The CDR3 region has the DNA TGTGCCAGCAGTGAATTGGAGGGTCCCCACAGGGGAGATACGCAGTATTTT.

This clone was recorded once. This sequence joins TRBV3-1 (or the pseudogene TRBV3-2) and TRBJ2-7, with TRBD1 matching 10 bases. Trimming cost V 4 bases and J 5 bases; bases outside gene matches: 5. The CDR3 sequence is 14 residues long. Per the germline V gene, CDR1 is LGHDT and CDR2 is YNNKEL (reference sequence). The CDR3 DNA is TGTGCCAGCAGCCGCTGGGACAGGGGAAACGAGCAGTACTTC. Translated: CASSRWDRGNEQYF.

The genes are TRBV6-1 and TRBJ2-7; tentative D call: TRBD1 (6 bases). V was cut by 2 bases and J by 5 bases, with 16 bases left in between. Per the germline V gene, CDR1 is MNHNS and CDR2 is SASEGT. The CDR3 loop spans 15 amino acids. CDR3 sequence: CASSEWRTAINEQYF. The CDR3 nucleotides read TGTGCCAGCAGTGAATGGAGGACAGCTATCAACGAGCAGTACTTC.

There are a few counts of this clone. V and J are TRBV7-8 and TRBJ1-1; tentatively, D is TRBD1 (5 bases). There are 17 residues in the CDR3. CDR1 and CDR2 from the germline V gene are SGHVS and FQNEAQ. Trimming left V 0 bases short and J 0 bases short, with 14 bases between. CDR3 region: CASSLAMGGVMNTEAFF. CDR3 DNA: TGTGCCAGCAGCTTAGCCATGGGGGGGGTCATGAACACTGAAGCTTTCTTT.

CDR3 loop: CASSLVEEKLFF. CDR3 sequence (DNA): TGTGCCAGCAGCTTAGTCGAGGAAAAACTGTTTTTT. The chain carries TRBV11-2 and TRBJ1-4, with D unresolved. The CDR3 is 12 amino acids. V was cut by 1 base and J by 8 bases, with 5 bases left in between. Germline CDR1 is SGHAT and CDR2 is FQNNGV.

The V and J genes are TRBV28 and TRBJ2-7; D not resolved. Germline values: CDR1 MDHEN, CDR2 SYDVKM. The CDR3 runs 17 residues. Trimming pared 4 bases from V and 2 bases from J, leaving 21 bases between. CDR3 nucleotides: TGTGCCAGCAGTTCGCGGTCGAGACCCTCTGACCCCTACGAGCAGTACTTC. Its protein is CASSSRSRPSDPYEQYF.